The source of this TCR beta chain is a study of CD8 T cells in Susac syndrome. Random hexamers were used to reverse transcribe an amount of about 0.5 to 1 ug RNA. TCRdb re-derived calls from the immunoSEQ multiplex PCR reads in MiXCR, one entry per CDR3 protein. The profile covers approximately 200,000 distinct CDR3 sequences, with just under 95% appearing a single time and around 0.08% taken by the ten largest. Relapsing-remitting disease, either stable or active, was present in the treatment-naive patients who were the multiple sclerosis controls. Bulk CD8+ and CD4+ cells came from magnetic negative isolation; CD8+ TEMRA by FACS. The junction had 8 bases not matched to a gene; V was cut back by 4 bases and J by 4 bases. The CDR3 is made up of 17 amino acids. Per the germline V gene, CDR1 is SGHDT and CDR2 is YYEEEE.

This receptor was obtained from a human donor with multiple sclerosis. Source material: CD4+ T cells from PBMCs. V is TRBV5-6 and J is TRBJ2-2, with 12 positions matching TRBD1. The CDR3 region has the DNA TGTGCCAGCAGCCGGGACAGGGGGCTGTATGGCACCGGGGAGCTGTTTTTT. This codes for CASSRDRGLYGTGELFF. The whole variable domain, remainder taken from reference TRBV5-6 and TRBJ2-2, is DAGVTQSPTHLIKTRGQQVTLRCSPKSGHDTVSWYQQALGQGPQFIFQYYEEEERQRGNFPDRFSGHQFPNYSSELNVNALLLGDSALYLCASSRDRGLYGTGELFFGEGSRLTVL.